This T cell receptor (beta chain) was found in a study of T cell repertoires in cytomegalovirus infection. The overall study: CMV infection plus the matching HLA type was flagged by public TCR beta signatures. General observations from the study: Across the ex vivo response, the dominant clonotypes were HLA-C-restricted CMV-specific TCR beta clonotypes.

TCRdb re-derived calls from the reads in MiXCR, one entry per CDR3 protein. Seen here are about 160,000 distinct CDR3 sequences, 15% to 20% observed once, and the top ten hold approximately 19%. This clonotype was recorded many times. What it recognizes is unknown. The sequence was obtained from a human donor in good health (CMV status not recorded). Some clones in this sample may be carry-over from other donors' samples. The material sequenced was CD8+ T cells from PBMCs.

The DNA for the CDR3 is TGTGCCAGCAGTTTCCAACAGCTCAATGAGCAGTTCTTC. Its translation is CASSFQQLNEQFF. The V and J genes are TRBV27 and TRBJ2-1; D is ambiguous. The CDR3 extends over 13 amino acids. V lost 3 bases, J lost 6 bases, and 9 bases lay in between. Looked up from germline, CDR1 is MNHEY and CDR2 is SMNVEV (reference sequence).